This T cell receptor (beta chain) was documented in a study of PD-1 blockade in classical Hodgkin lymphoma (TCRdb year 2020). For the study in its entirety: Nivolumab dosing was 3 mg/kg intravenously every 2 weeks, continuing until either disease progression or unacceptable toxicity. A peripheral blood immune signature of response to PD-1 blockade in classical Hodgkin lymphoma was defined using TCR beta sequencing and CyTOF.

Results and caveats for the whole study, not just this receptor: Lower diversity was observed in patients in whom nivolumab was started less than 1 year after ASCT, and these patients were excluded from later analyses so that confounding by immune reconstitution would be avoided. CD4+ but not CD8+ TCR diversity rose significantly by C4D1 (p=0.0027 vs p=0.16), most apparent in complete responders (p=0.02). The study was restricted to a single clinical trial cohort, and the causes of repertoire differences, possibly disease activity or prior therapy, were left undefined. Baseline TCR diversity was reported to be lower in newly diagnosed patients than in healthy donors and to be lower still in relapsed/refractory patients. Among trial patients, those achieving complete response had baseline diversity similar to that of newly diagnosed patients, while diversity was significantly lower in partial responders and progressors.

Concerning this clone: The antigen it binds to is not known. No much larger clone is present one base from it, and per-base qualities are unavailable.

Taken with the paper, the label for time point translates to: cycle 2 day 1 (C2D1) of nivolumab. Every trial patient had relapsed following autologous stem cell transplantation, and prior brentuximab vedotin exposure was what differed among cohorts A, B and C. The trial cohort was composed of 55 to 65 patients with relapsed/refractory classical Hodgkin lymphoma, for whom complete response, partial response or progressive disease was recorded as best overall response. Trial patients were treated with single-agent nivolumab in the multi-cohort phase II CheckMate 205 trial. Best overall response was determined by an independent review committee according to the 2007 International Working Group response criteria. Trial PBMCs were collected just before the start of nivolumab (C1D1) and during therapy at cycle 2 day 1 and cycle 4 day 1. Peripheral blood was collected in 8 mL Vacutainer Cell Preparation Tubes, from which PBMCs were isolated by centrifugation and then cryopreserved.

Genomic DNA was isolated using the Qiagen DNeasy kit from unsorted PBMCs as well as from negatively selected CD4+ and CD8+ fractions. Amplification of TCR beta CDR3 regions was done by immunoSEQ multiplex PCR with primers that anneal to V and J segments. A synthetic immune receptor repertoire was used to minimize amplification bias, and any remaining bias was removed computationally after sequencing. In the paper's pipeline: Repertoire diversity was quantified as the Shannon entropy index using custom Python scripts. Unsorted, CD4+ and CD8+ repertoires were analyzed separately, except for combined analyses in which CD4+ and CD8+ sequences were merged in silico. Clonal expansion was defined as at least a 2-fold frequency increase after treatment relative to C1D1, with a pseudocount of 0.5 for undetected baseline clones. Singleton clones were defined as clones with 0 or 1 copy at C1D1, and non-singleton clones were defined as clones with 2 or more copies. Clones expanded in unsorted samples were assigned a CD4+, CD8+ or unknown annotation through matching of protein sequences in sorted samples from the same patient. Wilcoxon tests were applied to paired samples to test diversity changes from C1D1 to C4D1. Held by TCRdb, this immuneACCESS table contains in-frame sequences only and omits some clones. Under half of the omission traces to an unresolved V gene where checked; the cause of the rest is unknown. That table gives V, J and clone size, and the DNA gave D and trimming. This sample comprises tens of thousands of clones, around 67% of them detected only once. Roughly 16% of the sample is taken by the ten largest.

The CDR3 holds 14 amino acids from the cysteine to the phenylalanine. Left in the record is the CDR3 DNA by itself, 42 bases read in frame from the first base. V and J lose 4 bases and 4 bases, and a span of 14 bases separates them. CDR1 and CDR2, per the germline V gene, are SGDLS and YYNGEE. Specimen: peripheral blood mononuclear cells (PBMCs), collected before the second cycle of nivolumab. This sequence was found in a human donor with classical Hodgkin lymphoma. Rearrangement joined TRBV9 to TRBJ1-1; there is no confident call for the D gene. The sequenced DNA is TGTGCCAGCAGCTCCGTCGGGGTCGGCACTGAAGCTTTCTTT. This sequence encodes CASSSVGVGTEAFF.